This T cell receptor beta chain was identified in a study of identical twins. TCRdb re-derived calls from the 5' RACE reads in MiXCR, one entry per CDR3 protein. The sample carries around 370,000 distinct CDR3 sequences, roughly 9% recorded once. This clonotype was seen more than once but under ten times. Germline-derived CDR1 and CDR2 are SNHLY and FYNNEI. This CDR3 contains 14 residues. The V end was cut by 6 bases, the J end by 3 bases, with 11 bases between. Sample: naive T cells sorted from blood. J is TRBJ2-2 and V is TRBV2, with TRBD1 as a possible D gene (6 bases). The sequence derives from a woman aged 45-65 years in good health. DNA for the CDR3: TGTGCCAGCAGGAGACAGGCTTACACCGGGGAGCTGTTTTTT. It translates to CASRRQAYTGELFF.